Below are 8 T cell receptor beta chains sequenced from a single sample in a study of T cells in Graves' hyperthyroidism and ophthalmopathy. The investigators amplified TCR beta CDR3 regions from RNA transcripts. A first-round RT-PCR of the TCR CDR3 used the HTBI primer set. TCRdb independently ran MiXCR on the multiplex PCR reads; one entry per CDR3 protein. Of approximately 300,000 distinct CDR3 sequences listed, over 15% are singletons. Sequencing was performed on blood. The receptors here all came from a woman in her sixties with Graves' ophthalmopathy.

This clonotype was counted ten times or more. The J gene is TRBJ1-1, the V gene TRBV10-3; D gene unclear. Germline V CDR1 and CDR2: ENHRY, SYGVKD. Trimming stripped 0 bases from V and 10 bases from J, with 12 bases between. CDR3 size: 13 residues. The CDR3 coding sequence is TGTGCCATCAGTGAGTCAGGTGAGAGGAGAGCTTTCTTT. This encodes CAISESGERRAFF.

This clonotype showed up just a few times. The chain carries TRBV4-2 and TRBJ2-2, with no clear D. Germline V gene lookup returns CDR1 LGHNA and CDR2 YNFKEQ. With 1 base removed from V and 4 bases from J, the gap between germline ends came to 7 bases. CDR3 size: 14 residues. The CDR3 nucleotides read TGTGCCAGCAGCCAAGGGCGGAGCACCGGGGAGCTGTTTTTT. It encodes CASSQGRSTGELFF.

V and J are TRBV12-5 and TRBJ2-4, with 10 bases matching TRBD1. This CDR3 spans 14 amino acids. Trimming cost V 8 bases and J 10 bases; bases outside gene matches: 11. CDR1 is LGHNT, CDR2 FRNRAP, per germline. CDR3 protein: CASSPGQGTRIQYF. The DNA of the CDR3 is TGTGCTAGTTCCCCGGGACAGGGGACTCGTATTCAGTACTTC.

By share, this clonotype ranks as medium-sized. The gene calls are TRBV29-1 and TRBJ1-2, with D possibly matching TRBD1 (5 bases). CDR3 length equals 13 residues. The V gene's germline CDR1 is SQVTM and CDR2 ANQGSEA. The V end was cut by 3 bases, the J end by 6 bases, with 14 bases between. CDR3 residues: CSVDGWGVDGYTF. For the CDR3, the DNA is TGCAGCGTTGACGGTTGGGGGGTGGATGGCTACACCTTC.

This clonotype turned up a few times. The rearrangement uses TRBV27 and TRBJ2-1; TRBD2 agrees at 8 bases. Trimming removed 0 bases from V and 6 bases from J; junction bases left unmatched: 7. Germline CDR1 MNHEY, CDR2 SMNVEV (reference sequence). The CDR3 extends over 16 amino acids. The CDR3 reads CASSLSTSGSFNEQFF. The CDR3 coding sequence is TGTGCCAGCAGTTTATCTACGAGCGGGAGTTTCAATGAGCAGTTCTTC.

The chain couples TRBV19 to TRBJ2-7; D might be TRBD2 (7 bases). V shed 5 bases and J shed 3 bases, with 14 bases lying between them. The CDR3 has 14 amino acids. The V gene's germline CDR1 is LNHDA and CDR2 SQIVND (reference sequence). The DNA for the CDR3 is TGTGCCAGTAGTGCGGGGGCATTTATCTACGAGCAGTACTTC. The encoded protein is CASSAGAFIYEQYF.

This clonotype came up many times. V usage is TRBV6-1 and J usage is TRBJ2-4, with 11 nucleotides matching TRBD1. Germline V gene sequence: CDR1 MNHNS, CDR2 SASEGT. Trimming took 6 bases from V and 8 from J; bases not matched to a gene: 6. This CDR3 comprises 14 residues. The CDR3 sequence: CASRGGQGGDIQYF. The DNA of the CDR3 is TGTGCCAGCAGAGGGGGACAGGGGGGAGACATTCAGTACTTC.

V gene TRBV12-5 combines with J gene TRBJ1-4, with TRBD1 matching 9 bases. CDR1 and CDR2 (germline): LGHNT, FRNRAP. V was clipped by 5 bases and J by 7 bases; unmatched bases: 5. CDR3 length: 14 residues. In DNA form, the CDR3 reads TGTGCTAGTGGTCCCGGGACAGGGTCTGAAAAACTGTTTTTT. Protein sequence: CASGPGTGSEKLFF.